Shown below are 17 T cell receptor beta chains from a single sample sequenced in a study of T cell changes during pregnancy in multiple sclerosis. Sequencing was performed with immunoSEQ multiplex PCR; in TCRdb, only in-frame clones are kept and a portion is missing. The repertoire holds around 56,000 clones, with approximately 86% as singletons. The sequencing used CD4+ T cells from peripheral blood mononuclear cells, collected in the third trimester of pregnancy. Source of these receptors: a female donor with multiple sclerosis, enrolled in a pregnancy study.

The CDR3 loop reads CASSQGYGSATSTDTQYF. For the CDR3, the DNA is TGCGCCAGCAGCCAAGGGTACGGGTCGGCTACTAGCACAGATACGCAGTATTTT. The gene calls are TRBV4-1 and TRBJ2-3; D unresolved. Germline loops: CDR1 MGHRA, CDR2 YSYEKL. The CDR3 contains 18 residues. V was cut by 1 base and J by 0 bases, with 17 bases left in between.

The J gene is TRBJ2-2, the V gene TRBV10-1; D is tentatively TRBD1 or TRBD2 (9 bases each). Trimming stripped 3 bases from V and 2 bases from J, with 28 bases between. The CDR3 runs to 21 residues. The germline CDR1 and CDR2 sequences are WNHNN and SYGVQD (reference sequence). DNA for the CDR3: TGCGCCAGCAGTGAAGTACCGGGACAGGGAACAGCGGGGGGTAACACCGGGGAGCTGTTTTTT. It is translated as CASSEVPGQGTAGGNTGELFF.

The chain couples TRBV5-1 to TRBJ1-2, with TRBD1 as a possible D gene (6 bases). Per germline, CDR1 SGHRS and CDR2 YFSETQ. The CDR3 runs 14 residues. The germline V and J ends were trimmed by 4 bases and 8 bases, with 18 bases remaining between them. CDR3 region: CASSQILGARGYTF. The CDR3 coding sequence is TGCGCCAGCAGCCAGATATTGGGGGCGAGGGGCTACACCTTC. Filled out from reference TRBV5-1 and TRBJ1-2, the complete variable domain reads KAGVTQTPRYLIKTRGQQVTLSCSPISGHRSVSWYQQTPGQGLQFLFEYFSETQRNKGNFPGRFSGRQFSNSRSEMNVSTLELGDSALYLCASSQILGARGYTFGSGTRLTVV.

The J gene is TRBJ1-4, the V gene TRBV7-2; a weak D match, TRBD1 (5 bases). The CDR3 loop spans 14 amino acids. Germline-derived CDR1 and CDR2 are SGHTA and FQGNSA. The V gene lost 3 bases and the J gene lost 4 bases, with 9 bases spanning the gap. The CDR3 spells CASSLGRGNEKLFF. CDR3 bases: TGTGCCAGCAGCTTGGGGCGGGGTAATGAAAAACTGTTTTTT.

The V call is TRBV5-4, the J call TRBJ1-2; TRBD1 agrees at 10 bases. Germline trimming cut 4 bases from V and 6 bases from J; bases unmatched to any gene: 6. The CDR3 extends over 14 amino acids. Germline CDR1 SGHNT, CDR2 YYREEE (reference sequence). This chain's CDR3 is CASSTQTGGNGYTF. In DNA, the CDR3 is TGTGCCAGCAGCACGCAGACAGGGGGCAATGGCTACACCTTC.

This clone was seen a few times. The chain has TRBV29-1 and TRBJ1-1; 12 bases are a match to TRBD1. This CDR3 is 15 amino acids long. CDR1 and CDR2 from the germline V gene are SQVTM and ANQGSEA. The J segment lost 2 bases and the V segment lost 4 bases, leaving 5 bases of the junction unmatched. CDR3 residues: CSVGGQGAGNTEAFF. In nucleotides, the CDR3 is TGCAGCGTTGGGGGACAGGGGGCGGGTAACACTGAAGCTTTCTTT.

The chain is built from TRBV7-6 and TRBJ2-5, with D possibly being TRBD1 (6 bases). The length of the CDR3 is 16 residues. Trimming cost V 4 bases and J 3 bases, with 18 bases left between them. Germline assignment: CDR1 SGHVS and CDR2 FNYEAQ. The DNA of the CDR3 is TGTGCCAGCAGCTCAAGGGGGATTACTAGTAAAGAGACCCAGTACTTC. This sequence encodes CASSSRGITSKETQYF.

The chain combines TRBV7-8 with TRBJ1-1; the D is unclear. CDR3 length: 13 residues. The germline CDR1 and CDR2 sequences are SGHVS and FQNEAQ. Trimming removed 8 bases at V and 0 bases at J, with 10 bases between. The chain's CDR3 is CASLRGVNTEAFF. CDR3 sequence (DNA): TGTGCCAGCCTTAGAGGCGTGAACACTGAAGCTTTCTTT.

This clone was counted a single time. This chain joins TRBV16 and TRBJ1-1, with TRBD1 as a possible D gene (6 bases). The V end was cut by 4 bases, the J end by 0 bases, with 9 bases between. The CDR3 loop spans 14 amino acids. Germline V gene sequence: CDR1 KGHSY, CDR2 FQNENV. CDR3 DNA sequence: TGTGCCAGCAGCCCGGGACACCTGAACACTGAAGCTTTCTTT. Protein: CASSPGHLNTEAFF.

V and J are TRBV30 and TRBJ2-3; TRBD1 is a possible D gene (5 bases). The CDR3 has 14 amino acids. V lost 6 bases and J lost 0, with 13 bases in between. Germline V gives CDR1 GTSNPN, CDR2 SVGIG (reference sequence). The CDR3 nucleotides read TGTGCCTGCCCTCGGGCAGGGAGCACAGATACGCAGTATTTT. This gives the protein CACPRAGSTDTQYF.

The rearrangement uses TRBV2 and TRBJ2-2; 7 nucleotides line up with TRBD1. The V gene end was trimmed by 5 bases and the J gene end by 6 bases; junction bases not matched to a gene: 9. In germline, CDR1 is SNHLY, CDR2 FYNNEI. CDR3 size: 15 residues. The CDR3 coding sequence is TGTGCCAGCAGTCGCCGGACAGGAGGCTCCGGGGAGCTGTTTTTT. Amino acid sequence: CASSRRTGGSGELFF.

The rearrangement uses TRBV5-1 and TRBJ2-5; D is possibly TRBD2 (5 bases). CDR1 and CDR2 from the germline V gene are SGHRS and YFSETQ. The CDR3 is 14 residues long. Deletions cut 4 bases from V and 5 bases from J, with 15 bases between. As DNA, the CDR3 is TGCGCCAGCAGCCTCGGACTCGGCATGGAGACCCAGTACTTC. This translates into CASSLGLGMETQYF. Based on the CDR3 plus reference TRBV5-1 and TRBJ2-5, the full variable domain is KAGVTQTPRYLIKTRGQQVTLSCSPISGHRSVSWYQQTPGQGLQFLFEYFSETQRNKGNFPGRFSGRQFSNSRSEMNVSTLELGDSALYLCASSLGLGMETQYFGPGTRLLVL.

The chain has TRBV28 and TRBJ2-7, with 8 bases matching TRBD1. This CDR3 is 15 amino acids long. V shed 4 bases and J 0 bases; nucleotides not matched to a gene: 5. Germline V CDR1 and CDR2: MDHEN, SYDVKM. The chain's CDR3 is CASSSTGALSYEQYF. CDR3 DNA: TGTGCCAGCAGTTCGACAGGGGCCCTCTCCTACGAGCAGTACTTC. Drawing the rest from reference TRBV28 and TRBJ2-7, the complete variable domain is DVKVTQSSRYLVKRTGEKVFLECVQDMDHENMFWYRQDPGLGLRLIYFSYDVKMKEKGDIPEGYSVSREKKERFSLILESASTNQTSMYLCASSSTGALSYEQYFGPGTRLTVT.

The CDR3 protein is CASSQLAGGYGEQFF. CDR3 in DNA: TGTGCCAGCAGCCAACTAGCGGGGGGGTACGGTGAGCAGTTCTTC. The chain has TRBV4-2 and TRBJ2-1; 12 bases are a match to TRBD2. Germline CDR1 reads LGHNA; CDR2 reads YNFKEQ. The CDR3 covers 15 residues. The J segment lost 9 bases and the V segment lost 2 bases, leaving 5 bases of the junction unmatched.

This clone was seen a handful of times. CDR3 protein: CASSSTGGNGYTF. The CDR3 nucleotides are TGTGCCAGCAGCTCAACAGGGGGAAATGGCTACACCTTC. V and J are TRBV7-8 and TRBJ1-2; TRBD1 matches at 8 bases. Germline V CDR1 and CDR2: SGHVS, FQNEAQ. The CDR3 covers 13 residues. V dropped 4 bases and J dropped 6; count of bases not matched to a gene: 4.

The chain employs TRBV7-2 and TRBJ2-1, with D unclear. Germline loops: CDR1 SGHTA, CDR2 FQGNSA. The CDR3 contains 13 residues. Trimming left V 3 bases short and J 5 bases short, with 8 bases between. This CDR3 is CASSLSSNNEQFF. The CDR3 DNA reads TGTGCCAGCAGCTTGAGTAGTAACAATGAGCAGTTCTTC.

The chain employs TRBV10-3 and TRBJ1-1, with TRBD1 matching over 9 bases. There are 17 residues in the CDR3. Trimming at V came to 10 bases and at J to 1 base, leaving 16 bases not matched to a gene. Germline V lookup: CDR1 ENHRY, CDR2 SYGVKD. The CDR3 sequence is CATAMGQGTGANTEAFF. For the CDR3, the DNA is TGTGCCACCGCAATGGGACAGGGTACCGGCGCGAACACTGAAGCTTTCTTT.